This TCR beta chain stems from a study of regulatory T cells in long-lasting Graves disease. CDR3 size: 14 residues. Trimming took 5 bases from V and 1 from J; bases not matched to a gene: 3. Per germline, CDR1 SEHNR and CDR2 FQNEAQ (reference sequence). Sequencing libraries for TCR beta were prepared with iRepertoire HTBI primers and Arm-PCR of CDR3 regions. One entry per CDR3 protein results from TCRdb running MiXCR on the multiplex PCR reads. The sample includes approximately 470,000 distinct CDR3 sequences, under 20% seen only once; the top ten take 9.5% to 15%. This clonotype was seen at least ten times. Specified time point: newly diagnosed GD, antithyroid drugs for less than 3 months. The TCR library was made from RNA extracted from PBMCs. Another study also made use of these data, one on T cells in Graves' hyperthyroidism and ophthalmopathy.

The receptor's source is a man between 35 and 55 years old with Graves disease. The chain uses TRBV7-9 and TRBJ2-5, with 8 bases identical to TRBD2. The sample here was peripheral blood mononuclear cells (PBMCs), taken at new diagnosis, from a patient treated with antithyroid drugs. As DNA, the CDR3 is TGTGCCAGCAGCCCTCGGGAGGGCCAAGAGACCCAGTACTTC. It specifies CASSPREGQETQYF.